Each of the 2 T cell receptor beta chains below was sequenced from the same sample in a study of shared clonotypes between healthy human individuals. Produced via immunoSEQ multiplex PCR; TCRdb's table is partial and in-frame only. Here the sample spans some 2 million clones, approximately 95% being singletons. Naive CD8 cells comprised CD45RO-negative, CCR7-positively selected cells, excluding terminally differentiated effector memory CD45RA+ cells. Source material: naive CD8+ T cells sorted from blood. Every receptor here comes from a man aged 18 to 30 in good health.

The chain has TRBV27 and TRBJ2-2; D not resolved. Germline V gives CDR1 MNHEY, CDR2 SMNVEV (reference sequence). V was shortened by 3 bases and J by 1 base, with 9 bases between the two germline ends. This CDR3 contains 15 residues. The CDR3 DNA follows: TGTGCCAGCAGTTTGGGCAGATTGAACACCGGGGAGCTGTTTTTT. It yields the protein CASSLGRLNTGELFF.

V and J are TRBV5-4 and TRBJ1-2; weak D call: TRBD1 (5 bases). CDR1 is SGHNT, CDR2 YYREEE, per germline (reference sequence). The CDR3 runs to 12 residues. Trimming removed 4 bases at V and 7 bases at J, with 11 bases between. The CDR3 nucleotides read TGTGCCAGCAGCGGGGGTACGGGTGGCTACACCTTC. As protein: CASSGGTGGYTF.